This T cell receptor beta chain was documented in a study of cytomegalovirus exposure and HLA in healthy donors. Germline lookup yields CDR1 SGHTA and CDR2 FQGTGA. The CDR3 runs to 14 residues. With 5 bases removed from V and 8 bases from J, the gap between germline ends came to 16 bases. PCR used 60 Vbeta primers and 13 Jbeta primers. The assay was immunoSEQ multiplex PCR, and TCRdb's table has in-frame clones only and misses some. The data contain about 130,000 clones, 8.5% to 10% of them singletons. This clone was seen a few times. The sample taken for sequencing was PBMCs. This chain joins TRBV7-3 and TRBJ2-1; D uncertain. The sequence came from a man aged 35-49 years in good health and CMV-seronegative. The CDR3 reads CASSIMANADEQFF. The CDR3 DNA is TGTGCCAGCAGCATAATGGCTAATGCGGATGAGCAGTTCTTC.